This T cell receptor (beta chain) was captured in a study of blood T cell repertoires in COVID-19. As for the study in general: Specimens from acute and convalescent COVID-19 originated in the United States, Italy and Spain.

The CDR3 is 16 residues long. V shed 7 bases and J 1 base; nucleotides not matched to a gene: 12. CDR1 is SQVTM and CDR2 is ANQGSEA in the germline V gene. Clones were read by immunoSEQ multiplex PCR, and TCRdb kept only the in-frame ones, dropping some. The data contain 250,000 to 300,000 clones, about 88% of them singletons. Residents of about two dozen US areas, aged roughly 18 to 89 years, made up the participants. Clinical history as reported by participants underpinned cohort assignment. The V and J genes are TRBV29-1 and TRBJ1-1; TRBD1 aligns across 10 bases. Sequences were obtained from PBMCs or T cells enriched from blood (not recorded which). The TCR originated in a woman between 50 and 59 years old who had been exposed to COVID-19. The CDR3 sequence is CSAKGTGAGRNTEAFF. The CDR3 bases are TGCAGCGCCAAAGGGACAGGGGCAGGCCGGAACACTGAAGCTTTCTTT. Full variable domain (outside the CDR3, taken from reference TRBV29-1 and TRBJ1-1): SAVISQKPSRDICQRGTSLTIQCQVDSQVTMMFWYRQQPGQSLTLIATANQGSEATYESGFVIDKFPISRPNLTFSTLTVSNMSPEDSSIYLCSAKGTGAGRNTEAFFGQGTRLTVV.